The following is a T cell receptor (beta chain) sequence with its context. Its antigen remains unidentified. Trimming stripped 0 bases from V and 2 bases from J, with 9 bases between. This CDR3 spans 14 amino acids. Looked up from germline, CDR1 is SQVTM and CDR2 is ANQGSEA. The treatment is: oral pan-JAK inhibitor, 5-10 mg twice daily. cDNA reverse transcribed from extracted RNA served as the sequencing template. TCRdb keeps only in-frame clones here, not all; method: immunoSEQ multiplex PCR. Of about 40,000 clones in the sample, 80% to 95% were seen once. These data come from a study of CD8+ T cells in alopecia areata. Study summary: Treatment of the treated patients consisted of oral tofacitinib, 5 to 10 mg twice daily.

Broader study findings: Elevated clonality characterized lesional scalp relative to normal scalp, particularly in alopecia totalis/universalis. A great number of expanded lesional clones endured in scalp and blood during tofacitinib.

This sample comprised CD8+ T cells sorted from blood, obtained at week 24, from a patient treated with tofacitinib. This clonotype was obtained from a human donor with alopecia areata. The V and J genes are TRBV29-1 and TRBJ2-3, with no clear D. The CDR3 protein is CSVEEASPTDTQYF. The CDR3 DNA reads as TGCAGCGTTGAAGAAGCATCCCCCACAGATACGCAGTATTTT.